This T cell receptor (beta chain) was recorded in a study of identifying expanded T cells in peripheral blood. Only in-frame clones appear in the TCRdb table, and some are missing; sequencing was by immunoSEQ multiplex PCR. The sample yields 75,000 to 95,000 clones, 70% to 90% seen once. J was trimmed by 9 bases and V by 5 bases; bases with no gene match: 12. The CDR3 is 17 amino acids. Germline CDR1 is MGHDK and CDR2 is SYGVNS. With respect to this clone: Its specificity is not known.

Overall study results and limits: Over about two and four weeks, about 17 and 20 clones changed, versus approximately 1.2 between replicates.

The V gene is TRBV25-1, the J gene TRBJ1-6, with 11 bases that match TRBD1. The clonotype comes from a person aged 18 to 75 in good health. The sequenced material came from blood. The CDR3 DNA follows: TGTGCCAGCAGTAAGTACGGCGGGACAGGGGGTCGTTCACCCCTCCACTTT. Encoded protein: CASSKYGGTGGRSPLHF. Based on the CDR3 plus reference TRBV25-1 and TRBJ1-6, the full variable domain is EADIYQTPRYLVIGTGKKITLECSQTMGHDKMYWYQQDPGMELHLIHYSYGVNSTEKGDLSSESTVSRIRTEHFPLTLESARPSHTSQYLCASSKYGGTGGRSPLHFGNGTRLTVT.